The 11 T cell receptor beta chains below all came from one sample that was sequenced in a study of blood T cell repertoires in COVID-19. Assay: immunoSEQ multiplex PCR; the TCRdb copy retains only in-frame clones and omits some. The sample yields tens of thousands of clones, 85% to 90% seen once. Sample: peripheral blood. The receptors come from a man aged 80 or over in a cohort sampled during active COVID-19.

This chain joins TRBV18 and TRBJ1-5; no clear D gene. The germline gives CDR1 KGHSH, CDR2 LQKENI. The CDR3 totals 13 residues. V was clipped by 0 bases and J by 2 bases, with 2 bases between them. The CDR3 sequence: CASSPPGNQPQHF. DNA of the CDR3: TGTGCCAGCTCACCACCCGGCAATCAGCCCCAGCATTTT.

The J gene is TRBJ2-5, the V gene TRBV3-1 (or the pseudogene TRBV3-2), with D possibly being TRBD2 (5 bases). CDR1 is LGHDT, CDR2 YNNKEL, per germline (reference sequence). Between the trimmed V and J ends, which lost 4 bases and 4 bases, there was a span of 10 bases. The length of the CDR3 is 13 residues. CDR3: CASSRRLRETQYF. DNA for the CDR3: TGTGCCAGCAGCCGACGACTAAGAGAGACCCAGTACTTC.

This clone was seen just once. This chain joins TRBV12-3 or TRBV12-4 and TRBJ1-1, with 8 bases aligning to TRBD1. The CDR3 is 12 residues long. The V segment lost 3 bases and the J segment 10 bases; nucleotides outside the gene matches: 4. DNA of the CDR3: TGTGCCAGCAGTTTTTCGGACAGGGTAGCTTTCTTT. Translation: CASSFSDRVAFF.

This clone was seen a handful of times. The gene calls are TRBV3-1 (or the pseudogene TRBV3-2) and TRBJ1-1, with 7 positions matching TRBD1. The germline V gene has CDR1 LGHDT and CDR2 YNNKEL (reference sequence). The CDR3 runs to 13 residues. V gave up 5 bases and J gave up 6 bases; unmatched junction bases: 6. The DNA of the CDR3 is TGTGCCAGCAGCACAGGGGTAGTACCTGAAGCTTTCTTT. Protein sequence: CASSTGVVPEAFF.

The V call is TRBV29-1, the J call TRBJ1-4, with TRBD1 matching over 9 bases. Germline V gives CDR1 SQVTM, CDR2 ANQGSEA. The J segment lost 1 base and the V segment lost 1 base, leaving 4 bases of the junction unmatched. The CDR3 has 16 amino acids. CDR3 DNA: TGCAGCGTTGAAGGGGGACAGGGAGAAACTAATGAAAAACTGTTTTTT. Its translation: CSVEGGQGETNEKLFF.

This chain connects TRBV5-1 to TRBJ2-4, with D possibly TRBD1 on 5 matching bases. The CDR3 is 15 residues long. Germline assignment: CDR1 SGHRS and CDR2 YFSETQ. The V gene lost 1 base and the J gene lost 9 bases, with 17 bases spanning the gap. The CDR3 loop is CASSLTGEGAGIQYF. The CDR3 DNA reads TGCGCCAGCAGCTTGACAGGTGAAGGGGCAGGCATTCAGTACTTC.

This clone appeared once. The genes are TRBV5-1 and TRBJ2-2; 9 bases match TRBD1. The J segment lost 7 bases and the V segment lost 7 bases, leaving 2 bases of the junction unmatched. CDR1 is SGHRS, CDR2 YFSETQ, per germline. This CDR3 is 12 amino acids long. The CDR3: CASGTGNGELFF. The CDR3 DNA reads TGCGCCAGCGGGACAGGGAACGGGGAGCTGTTTTTT.

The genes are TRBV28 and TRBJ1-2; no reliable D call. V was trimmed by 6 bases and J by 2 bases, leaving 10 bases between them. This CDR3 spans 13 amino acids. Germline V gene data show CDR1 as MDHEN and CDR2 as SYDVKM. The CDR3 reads CASRNSSNYGYTF. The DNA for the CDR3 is TGTGCCAGCAGGAACTCCTCGAACTATGGCTACACCTTC.

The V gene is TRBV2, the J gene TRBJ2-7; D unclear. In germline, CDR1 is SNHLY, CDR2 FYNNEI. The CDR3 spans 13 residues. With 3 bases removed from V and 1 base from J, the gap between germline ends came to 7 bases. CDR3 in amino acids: CASSDYSSYEQYV. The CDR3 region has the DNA TGTGCCAGCAGTGATTACAGTTCCTACGAGCAGTACGTC.

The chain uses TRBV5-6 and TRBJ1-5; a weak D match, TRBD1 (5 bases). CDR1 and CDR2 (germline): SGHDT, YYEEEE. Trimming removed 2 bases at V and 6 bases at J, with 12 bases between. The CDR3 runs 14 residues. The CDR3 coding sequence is TGTGCCAGCAGCTTCGGGACTCTGGGTCAGCCCCAGCATTTT. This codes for CASSFGTLGQPQHF.

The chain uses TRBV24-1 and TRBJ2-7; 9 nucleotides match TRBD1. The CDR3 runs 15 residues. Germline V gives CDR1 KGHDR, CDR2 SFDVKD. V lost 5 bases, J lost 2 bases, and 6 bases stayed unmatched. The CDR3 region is CATSGLQGATYEQYF. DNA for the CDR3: TGTGCCACCAGTGGTCTACAGGGGGCTACCTACGAGCAGTACTTC.